This T cell receptor beta chain was sequenced for a study of cytotoxic CD8 clonotypes in ibrutinib-treated CLL (dated by TCRdb to the early 2020s). For the study in its entirety: In this cohort, some 16 patients were treatment-naive and ten to eleven were relapsed/refractory, while around 18 had unmutated IGHV. Responses were partial in around 25 patients and complete in 2; after median approximately 69 months follow-up, about 14 stayed in remission and roughly twelve progressed. Response samples were taken after a median of approximately 12 months on treatment, ranging from about 6 to 36 months. Samples averaged approximately 250,000 productive templates and tens of thousands of productive rearrangements. Of the 90 or so participants in the trial, about 25 had longitudinal samples available. Cryopreserved peripheral blood mononuclear cells were obtained prior to treatment, at the time of response, and at either disease progression or sustained remission. Patients were still on ibrutinib when every remission and progressive disease sample was collected. What the authors observed across the whole study: At ibrutinib response clonality went up, during sustained remission it held steady, and at progression it dropped back toward baseline. At baseline, clonality was higher than in age-matched healthy donors and showed a strong correlation with circulating CD8+ T-cell counts. Public clonotypes were found to be uncommon and were observed to contract or remain stable during treatment; the increase in clonality was shown to reflect expansion of private clonotypes at ibrutinib response. Sustained-remission and progressing patients did not have matched sampling times, and lymph node repertoires were not examined.

This sample's time point label indicates: roughly 2 years on ibrutinib. Approximately 2 micrograms of genomic DNA were extracted from cryopreserved PBMCs for TCR beta library preparation. Longitudinal blood samples from CLL patients on ibrutinib monotherapy underwent high-throughput TCR beta sequencing. The patients were enrolled in a single-center, open-label phase 2 trial of ibrutinib monotherapy. A note on this clone: Its specific antigen is unknown. No base quality values were provided; no much bigger clone lies one nucleotide off.

Reading the germline V gene (reference sequence) gives CDR1 MNHEY and CDR2 SMNVEV. Germline trimming: 5 bases from V, 4 bases from J; junction bases outside gene matches: 13. The CDR3 measures 17 amino acids from cysteine to phenylalanine. The sequence is cut down to CDR3 DNA, 51 bases in frame from base 1. A MiSeq instrument was used for deep resolution sequencing, which targeted depths ranging from 1 in 1 million up to 1 in 200,000 T cells, with coverage averaging 10x for each clonotype. TCR beta libraries were generated with the immunoSEQ hsTCRB Kit. In the paper's pipeline: ImmunoSEQ Data Assistant and ImmunoSEQ Analyzer were used for data analysis, and V, D and J genes were assigned according to IMGT definitions. Clonality, with values ranging from 0 to 1, was calculated as one minus the normalized Shannon entropy of productive rearrangement frequencies. Only overrepresented clonotypes making up at least 0.05% of the repertoire of each patient were included in the public clonotype analysis. Around 14 repertoires from age-matched healthy donors, obtained from immuneACCESS, served as clonality controls. TCRdb stores this immuneACCESS table with in-frame sequences only. Part of the clones is absent; in the studies checked, under half of the shortfall reflects unresolved V genes, and no reason is known for the rest. V, J and clone size reflect that table, while D and trimming were determined from the DNA. The sample records more than 85,000 clones, 75% to 80% of which are singletons. About 26% of the sample lies in the top ten.

The chain is made from TRBV27 and TRBJ1-2, with 10 bases aligning to TRBD1. Sequences were derived from PBMCs, sampled after 24 months of ibrutinib treatment. The receptor's source is a human donor with chronic lymphocytic leukemia. The bases read TGTGCCAGCAGTCGCCCGCCCGGGACAGGGGATTTCTATGGCTACACCTTC. This gives the protein CASSRPPGTGDFYGYTF.